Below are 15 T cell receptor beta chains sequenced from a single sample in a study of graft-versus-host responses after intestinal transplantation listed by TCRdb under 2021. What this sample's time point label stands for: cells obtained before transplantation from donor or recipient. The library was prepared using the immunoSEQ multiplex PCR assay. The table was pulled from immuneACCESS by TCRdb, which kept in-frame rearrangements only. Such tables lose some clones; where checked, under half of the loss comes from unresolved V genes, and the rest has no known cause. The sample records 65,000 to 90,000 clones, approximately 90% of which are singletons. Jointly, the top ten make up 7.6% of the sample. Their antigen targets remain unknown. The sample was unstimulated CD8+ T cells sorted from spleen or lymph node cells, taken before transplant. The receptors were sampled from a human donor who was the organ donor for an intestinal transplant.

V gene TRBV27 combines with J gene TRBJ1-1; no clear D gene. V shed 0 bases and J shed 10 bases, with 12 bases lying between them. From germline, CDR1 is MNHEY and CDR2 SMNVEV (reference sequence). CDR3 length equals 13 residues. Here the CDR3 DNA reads TGTGCCAGCAGTTTATCCAGCAGGAGCGTAGCTTTCTTT. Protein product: CASSLSSRSVAFF.

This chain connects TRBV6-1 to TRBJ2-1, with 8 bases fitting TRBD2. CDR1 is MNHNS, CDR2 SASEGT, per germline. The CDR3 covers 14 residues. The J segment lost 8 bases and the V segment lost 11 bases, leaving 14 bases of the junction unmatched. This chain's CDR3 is CAAAVAGQGYEQFF. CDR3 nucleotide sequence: TGTGCCGCAGCCGTAGCGGGACAAGGTTATGAGCAGTTCTTC.

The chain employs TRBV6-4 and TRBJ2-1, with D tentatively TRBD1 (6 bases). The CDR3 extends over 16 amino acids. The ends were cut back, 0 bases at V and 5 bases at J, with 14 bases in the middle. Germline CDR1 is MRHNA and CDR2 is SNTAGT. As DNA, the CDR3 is TGTGCCAGCAGTGACTCTATGGGGGCCGACCACAATGAGCAGTTCTTC. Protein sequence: CASSDSMGADHNEQFF.

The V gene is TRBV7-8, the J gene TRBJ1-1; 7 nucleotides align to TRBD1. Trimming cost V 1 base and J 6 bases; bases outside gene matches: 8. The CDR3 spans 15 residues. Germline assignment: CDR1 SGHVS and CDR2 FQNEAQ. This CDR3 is CASSLEAGGLSEAFF. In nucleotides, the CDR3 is TGTGCCAGCAGCTTAGAGGCAGGGGGACTGTCTGAAGCTTTCTTT.

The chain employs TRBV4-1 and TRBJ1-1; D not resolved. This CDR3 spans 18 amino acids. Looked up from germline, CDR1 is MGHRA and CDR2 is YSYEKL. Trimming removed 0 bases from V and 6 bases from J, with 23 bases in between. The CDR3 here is CASSQEGRLGLGRPEAFF. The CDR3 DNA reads TGCGCCAGCAGCCAAGAAGGCAGGTTGGGTTTAGGGCGGCCTGAAGCTTTCTTT.

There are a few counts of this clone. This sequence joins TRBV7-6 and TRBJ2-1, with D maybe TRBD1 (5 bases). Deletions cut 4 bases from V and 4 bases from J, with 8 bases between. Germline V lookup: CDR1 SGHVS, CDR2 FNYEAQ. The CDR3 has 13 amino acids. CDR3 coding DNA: TGTGCCAGCAGCTCCGACAGTTACAATGAGCAGTTCTTC. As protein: CASSSDSYNEQFF.

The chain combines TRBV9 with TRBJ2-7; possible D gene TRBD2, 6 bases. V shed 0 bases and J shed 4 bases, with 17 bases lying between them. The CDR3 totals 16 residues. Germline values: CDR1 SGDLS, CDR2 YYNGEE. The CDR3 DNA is TGTGCCAGCAGCGTAGCGGGGGACCGAGGGCCTTACGAGCAGTACTTC. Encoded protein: CASSVAGDRGPYEQYF.

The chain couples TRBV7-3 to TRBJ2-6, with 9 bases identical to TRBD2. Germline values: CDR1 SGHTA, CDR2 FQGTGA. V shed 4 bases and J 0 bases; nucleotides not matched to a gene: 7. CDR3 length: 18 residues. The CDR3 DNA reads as TGTGCCAGCAGCTGGCTAGCGGGGCCTAGCTCTGGGGCCAACGTCCTGACTTTC. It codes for CASSWLAGPSSGANVLTF.

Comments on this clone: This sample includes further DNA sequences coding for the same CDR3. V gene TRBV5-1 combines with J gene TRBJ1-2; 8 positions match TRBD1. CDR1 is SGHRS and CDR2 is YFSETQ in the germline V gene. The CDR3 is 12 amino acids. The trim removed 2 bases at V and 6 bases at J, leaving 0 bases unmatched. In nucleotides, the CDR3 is TGCGCCAGCAGCTTACAGGGGGATGGCTACACCTTC. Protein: CASSLQGDGYTF.

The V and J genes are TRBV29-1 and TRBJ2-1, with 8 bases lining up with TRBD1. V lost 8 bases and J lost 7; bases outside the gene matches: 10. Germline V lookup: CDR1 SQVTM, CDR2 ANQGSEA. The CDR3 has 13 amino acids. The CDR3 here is CSLHPTGANEQFF. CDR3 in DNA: TGCAGCCTCCACCCGACAGGGGCTAATGAGCAGTTCTTC.

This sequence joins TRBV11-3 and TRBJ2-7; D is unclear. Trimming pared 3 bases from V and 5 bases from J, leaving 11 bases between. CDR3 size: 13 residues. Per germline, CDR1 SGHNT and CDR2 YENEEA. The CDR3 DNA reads TGTGCCAGCAGCTTCGTGCCCCTGGACGAGCAGTACTTC. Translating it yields CASSFVPLDEQYF. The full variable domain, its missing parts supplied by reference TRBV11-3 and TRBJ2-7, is EAGVVQSPRYKIIEKKQPVAFWCNPISGHNTLYWYLQNLGQGPELLIRYENEEAVDDSQLPKDRFSAERLKGVDSTLKIQPAELGDSAVYLCASSFVPLDEQYFGPGTRLTVT.

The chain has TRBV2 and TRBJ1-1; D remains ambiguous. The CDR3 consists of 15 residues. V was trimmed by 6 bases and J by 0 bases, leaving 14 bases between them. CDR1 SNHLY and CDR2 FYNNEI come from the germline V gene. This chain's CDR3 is CASSVTDGLNTEAFF. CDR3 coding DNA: TGTGCCAGCAGCGTAACGGACGGACTGAACACTGAAGCTTTCTTT.

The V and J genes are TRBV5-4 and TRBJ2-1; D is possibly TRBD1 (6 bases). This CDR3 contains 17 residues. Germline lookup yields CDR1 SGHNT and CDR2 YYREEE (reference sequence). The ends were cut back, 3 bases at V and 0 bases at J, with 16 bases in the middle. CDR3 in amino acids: CASSSVTGSLSYNEQFF. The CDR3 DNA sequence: TGTGCCAGCAGCTCGGTAACAGGGTCGCTCTCCTACAATGAGCAGTTCTTC.

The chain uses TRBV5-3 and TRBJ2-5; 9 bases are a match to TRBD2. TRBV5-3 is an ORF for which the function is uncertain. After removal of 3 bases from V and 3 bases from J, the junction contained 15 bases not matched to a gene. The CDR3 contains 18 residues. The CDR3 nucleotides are TGTGCCAGAAGCTCCATAGCGGGAGTGGAGGTTTTCGAAGAGACCCAGTACTTC. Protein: CARSSIAGVEVFEETQYF.

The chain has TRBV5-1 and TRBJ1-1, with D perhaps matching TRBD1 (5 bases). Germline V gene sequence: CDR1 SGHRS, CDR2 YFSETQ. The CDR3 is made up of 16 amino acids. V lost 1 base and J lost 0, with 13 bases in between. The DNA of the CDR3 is TGCGCCAGCAGCTTGTTTGGACACCCGTTGAACACTGAAGCTTTCTTT. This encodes CASSLFGHPLNTEAFF.